This passage covers 24 T cell receptor beta chains from one sample sequenced in a study of CD8 T cells in Susac syndrome. Random-hexamer reverse transcription was applied to roughly 0.5 to 1 ug RNA. MiXCR, run by TCRdb on the immunoSEQ multiplex PCR reads, gives a single entry per CDR3 protein. The table lists about 160,000 distinct CDR3 sequences, approximately 94% of them singletons, with 0.085% to 0.095% in the top ten. The sequenced sample consisted of CD4+ T cells from PBMCs. The origin of the receptors is a human donor with multiple sclerosis.

The V and J genes are TRBV2 and TRBJ2-4, with a weak D call TRBD1 (5 bases). The V and J ends lost 2 bases and 7 bases respectively, with 15 bases between them. The CDR3 runs to 15 residues. CDR1 and CDR2 (germline): SNHLY, FYNNEI. As DNA, the CDR3 is TGTGCCAGCAGTGAAAGTCGGGCAGGGCGCAACATTCAGTACTTC. Amino acids: CASSESRAGRNIQYF.

The rearrangement links TRBV29-1 to TRBJ1-5; D remains ambiguous. V lost 1 base and J lost 2, with 6 bases in between. Germline CDR1 is SQVTM and CDR2 is ANQGSEA. CDR3 length: 13 residues. CDR3 protein: CSVEVDRNQPQHF. CDR3 sequence (DNA): TGCAGCGTTGAAGTCGATCGCAATCAGCCCCAGCATTTT.

The V call is TRBV7-2, the J call TRBJ1-5; D not certain. The CDR3 totals 15 residues. Germline V gives CDR1 SGHTA, CDR2 FQGNSA. Trimming pared 5 bases from V and 6 bases from J, leaving 17 bases between. CDR3 nucleotides: TGTGCCAGCAGCCTTGGCATAAGGGAAAGTCAGCCCCAGCATTTT. Translating gives CASSLGIRESQPQHF.

The chain employs TRBV18 and TRBJ1-3; D ambiguous. V was clipped by 6 bases and J by 0 bases, with 6 bases between them. Germline-derived CDR1 and CDR2 are KGHSH and LQKENI. The CDR3 is 13 amino acids. The CDR3 protein is CASSSDSGNTIYF. For the CDR3, the DNA is TGTGCCAGCTCGAGTGACTCTGGAAACACCATATATTTT. Looking up the rest from reference TRBV18 and TRBJ1-3 gives the full variable domain: NAGVMQNPRHLVRRRGQEARLRCSPMKGHSHVYWYRQLPEEGLKFMVYLQKENIIDESGMPKERFSAEFPKEGPSILRIQQVVRGDSAAYFCASSSDSGNTIYFGEGSWLTVV.

The V call is TRBV4-1, the J call TRBJ2-3; no firm D call. The ends were cut back, 1 base at V and 4 bases at J, with 9 bases in the middle. This CDR3 has 14 residues. CDR1 is MGHRA, CDR2 YSYEKL, per germline. The CDR3 region has the DNA TGCGCCAGCAGCCAAGGATCAGGTGCAGATACGCAGTATTTT. This translates into CASSQGSGADTQYF.

This clonotype has just a few counts. The V and J genes are TRBV7-9 and TRBJ2-1; D remains unclear. This CDR3 has 11 amino acids. The germline V gene has CDR1 SEHNR and CDR2 FQNEAQ (reference sequence). V shed 0 bases and J shed 9 bases, with 3 bases lying between them. The DNA for the CDR3 is TGTGCCAGCAGCTTAGCCGGTGAGCAGTTCTTC. It specifies CASSLAGEQFF.

The gene calls are TRBV20-1 and TRBJ2-4; possible D gene TRBD1, 7 bases. This CDR3 is built from 14 residues. Deletions cut 6 bases from V and 4 bases from J, with 16 bases between. Germline V gene sequence: CDR1 DFQATT, CDR2 SNEGSKA (reference sequence). For the CDR3, the DNA is TGCAGTGCAAAAAGGACAGGACTAAAAAACATTCAGTACTTC. Its translation is CSAKRTGLKNIQYF.

This chain uses TRBV7-9 with TRBJ2-3; D uncertain. The V end was cut by 0 bases, the J end by 2 bases, with 6 bases between. There are 14 residues in the CDR3. Germline CDR1 reads SEHNR; CDR2 reads FQNEAQ (reference sequence). CDR3 sequence (DNA): TGTGCCAGCAGCTTAGCCTCGGTCACAGATACGCAGTATTTT. Its protein product is CASSLASVTDTQYF.

This rearrangement joins TRBV28 to TRBJ2-5; perhaps D is TRBD1 or TRBD2 (5 bases each). The CDR3 has 14 amino acids. The germline V gene encodes CDR1 MDHEN and CDR2 SYDVKM. Trimming took off 4 bases at V and 4 bases at J, with 13 bases between the two ends. The CDR3 spells CASSSPGARETQYF. The CDR3 DNA is TGTGCCAGCAGTTCCCCCGGGGCGCGAGAGACCCAGTACTTC. The full variable domain, with the rest looked up from reference TRBV28 and TRBJ2-5, is DVKVTQSSRYLVKRTGEKVFLECVQDMDHENMFWYRQDPGLGLRLIYFSYDVKMKEKGDIPEGYSVSREKKERFSLILESASTNQTSMYLCASSSPGARETQYFGPGTRLLVL.

This chain joins TRBV7-8 and TRBJ2-7; TRBD2 matches at 9 bases. The DNA end lines up better with TRBJ2-5; the J call may be wrong. The germline CDR1 and CDR2 sequences are SGHVS and FQNEAQ. There are 15 residues in the CDR3. The CDR3 is CASSFVAGVGETQYF. The CDR3 nucleotides are TGTGCCAGCAGCTTCGTAGCGGGAGTGGGAGAGACCCAGTACTTC.

This chain uses TRBV7-9 with TRBJ2-7, with D perhaps assigned TRBD1 or TRBD2 (5 bases each). V lost 3 bases, J lost 1 base, and 13 bases lay in between. Germline values: CDR1 SEHNR, CDR2 FQNEAQ (reference sequence). CDR3 length equals 15 residues. The CDR3 nucleotides are TGTGCCAGCAGCTTGGGGGTCAACCCTTCCTACGAGCAGTACTTC. This codes for CASSLGVNPSYEQYF.

J is TRBJ2-1 and V is TRBV29-1, with TRBD2 identical over 11 bases. This CDR3 region has 12 residues. V shed 6 bases, J shed 10 bases, and the junction held 5 bases outside the gene matches. The germline V gene has CDR1 SQVTM and CDR2 ANQGSEA. The CDR3 region is CSVPGLAEEQFF. The CDR3 region has the DNA TGCAGCGTCCCGGGACTAGCGGAGGAGCAGTTCTTC.

This chain joins TRBV28 and TRBJ2-7, with 10 bases fitting TRBD1. Germline CDR1 and CDR2: MDHEN and SYDVKM. The V and J ends lost 6 bases and 2 bases, in that order; junction bases with no gene match: 7. The CDR3 spans 15 residues. The DNA of the CDR3 is TGTGCCAGCAGCTTAGCAGGACAGGGGGCCTACGAGCAGTACTTC. This sequence encodes CASSLAGQGAYEQYF. Combining the CDR3 with reference TRBV28 and TRBJ2-7 gives the whole variable domain DVKVTQSSRYLVKRTGEKVFLECVQDMDHENMFWYRQDPGLGLRLIYFSYDVKMKEKGDIPEGYSVSREKKERFSLILESASTNQTSMYLCASSLAGQGAYEQYFGPGTRLTVT.

The rearrangement uses TRBV3-1 and TRBJ2-3; the D gene is possibly TRBD1 (5 bases). CDR1 is LGHDT and CDR2 is YNNKEL in the germline V gene (reference sequence). V was pared by 4 bases and J by 4 bases, with 15 bases between. The CDR3 covers 15 residues. The CDR3 loop is CASSLSRGRADTQYF. In nucleotides, the CDR3 is TGTGCCAGCAGCCTAAGTAGGGGAAGGGCAGATACGCAGTATTTT.

This chain uses TRBV25-1 with TRBJ1-4; possibly TRBD1 for D (5 bases). The CDR3 is made up of 13 amino acids. The V and J ends lost 4 bases and 7 bases respectively, with 10 bases between them. Germline assignment: CDR1 MGHDK and CDR2 SYGVNS. The CDR3 reads CASSGGVFEKLFF. The CDR3 DNA is TGTGCCAGCAGTGGGGGGGTGTTTGAAAAACTGTTTTTT.

A single count supports this clonotype. For the CDR3, the DNA is TGTGCCACCGGGGGGCGGGAAGAGACCCAGTACTTC. It is translated as CATGGREETQYF. The chain is built from TRBV7-2 and TRBJ2-5; perhaps TRBD2 as D (7 bases). The CDR3 consists of 12 residues. The V gene's germline CDR1 is SGHTA and CDR2 FQGNSA. The V and J ends lost 10 bases and 3 bases respectively, with 12 bases between them. Drawing the rest from reference TRBV7-2 and TRBJ2-5, the complete variable domain is GAGVSQSPSNKVTEKGKDVELRCDPISGHTALYWYRQSLGQGLEFLIYFQGNSAPDKSGLPSDRFSAERTGGSVSTLTIQRTQQEDSAVYLCATGGREETQYFGPGTRLLVL.

CDR3 nucleotide sequence: TGTGCCAGCACTTCGGCTAATGAGCAGTTCTTC. It translates to CASTSANEQFF. This chain uses TRBV7-6 with TRBJ2-1; D uncertain. Deletions cut 7 bases from V and 7 bases from J, with 8 bases between. Germline loops: CDR1 SGHVS, CDR2 FNYEAQ. The CDR3 sequence is 11 residues long. The full variable domain, its missing parts supplied by reference TRBV7-6 and TRBJ2-1, is GAGVSQSPRYKVTKRGQDVALRCDPISGHVSLYWYRQALGQGPEFLTYFNYEAQQDKSGLPNDRFSAERPEGSISTLTIQRTEQRDSAMYRCASTSANEQFFGPGTRLTVL.

The V and J genes are TRBV5-6 and TRBJ1-3; D may be TRBD1 (6 bases). Trimming cost V 4 bases and J 0 bases, with 17 bases left between them. CDR1 SGHDT and CDR2 YYEEEE come from the germline V gene. CDR3 length: 17 amino acids. The chain's CDR3 is CASSPPGGPLSGNTIYF. The CDR3 DNA is TGTGCCAGCAGCCCACCTGGGGGGCCCCTCTCTGGAAACACCATATATTTT. Full variable domain (rest looked up from reference TRBV5-6 and TRBJ1-3): DAGVTQSPTHLIKTRGQQVTLRCSPKSGHDTVSWYQQALGQGPQFIFQYYEEEERQRGNFPDRFSGHQFPNYSSELNVNALLLGDSALYLCASSPPGGPLSGNTIYFGEGSWLTVV.

V is TRBV19 and J is TRBJ2-7; 12 nucleotides match TRBD2. Trimming cost V 5 bases and J 4 bases; bases outside gene matches: 9. CDR3 length: 16 amino acids. The germline V gene encodes CDR1 LNHDA and CDR2 SQIVND (reference sequence). This CDR3 is CASSGRRTSGKYEQYF. CDR3 nucleotide sequence: TGTGCCAGTAGTGGGCGAAGGACTAGCGGGAAGTACGAGCAGTACTTC.

CDR3 sequence reads: CASSPTGNQETQYF. The CDR3 DNA reads TGTGCCAGCAGCCCGACAGGGAACCAAGAGACCCAGTACTTC. The chain carries TRBV7-9 and TRBJ2-5, with 7 bases matching TRBD1. The CDR3 covers 14 residues. The trim removed 5 bases at V and 0 bases at J, leaving 3 bases unmatched. CDR1 is SEHNR and CDR2 is FQNEAQ in the germline V gene (reference sequence).

CDR3 loop: CASSQGATDGNQPQHF. The CDR3 DNA reads as TGTGCCAGCAGCCAAGGGGCCACCGATGGCAATCAGCCCCAGCATTTT. The rearrangement uses TRBV3-1 and TRBJ1-5; D is unclear. The CDR3 runs to 16 residues. The germline gives CDR1 LGHDT, CDR2 YNNKEL (reference sequence). Deletions cut 1 base from V and 2 bases from J, with 12 bases between.

This clonotype was seen more than once but under ten times. The chain employs TRBV6-6 and TRBJ1-2, with D tentatively TRBD1 (6 bases). V was trimmed by 6 bases and J by 0 bases, leaving 11 bases between them. The CDR3 runs 14 residues. In germline, CDR1 is MNHNY, CDR2 SVGAGI (reference sequence). CDR3 coding DNA: TGTGCCAGCAGGCTCGGGGGCGCTAACTATGGCTACACCTTC. This sequence encodes CASRLGGANYGYTF.

This clonotype was counted a single time. Here the CDR3 DNA reads TGCGCCAGCAGCCAAGCCAAGGGGGAGACTGAAGCTTTCTTT. Translation: CASSQAKGETEAFF. This chain connects TRBV4-1 to TRBJ1-1, with D perhaps TRBD1 (6 bases). Deletions cut 1 base from V and 5 bases from J, with 11 bases between. This CDR3 has 14 residues. The V gene's germline CDR1 is MGHRA and CDR2 YSYEKL.

This chain joins TRBV23-1 and TRBJ1-5; possible D gene TRBD1, 5 bases. TRBV23-1 is known as an ORF, though its function is uncertain. The CDR3 is 14 amino acids. The V end lost 9 bases, the J end lost 3 bases, and 15 bases lay between the germline ends. The CDR3 region is CARGDRGFNQPQHF. CDR3 DNA sequence: TGCGCCAGGGGGGATCGGGGGTTCAATCAGCCCCAGCATTTT.